Following are 22 T cell receptor beta chains from one sample sequenced in a study of T cell repertoires in cytomegalovirus infection. TCRdb processed the reads anew with MiXCR; each CDR3 protein has one entry. The sample includes 490,000 or so distinct CDR3 sequences, around 11% of them seen just once. The sequencing input was PBMCs. Source of these receptors: a human donor in good health (CMV status not recorded). Some clones in this sample may be carry-over from other donors' samples.

This clonotype was seen repeatedly, ten times or more. The V and J genes are TRBV6-4 and TRBJ2-7; possibly TRBD1 for D (5 bases). Between the trimmed V and J ends, which lost 3 bases and 6 bases, there was a span of 12 bases. Germline CDR1 is MRHNA and CDR2 is SNTAGT. The CDR3 is 13 amino acids. CDR3 nucleotides: TGTGCCAGCAGTGAAGGGGAATGGGGCGAGCAGTACTTC. The encoded protein is CASSEGEWGEQYF.

This clonotype was counted ten times or more. The chain carries TRBV28 and TRBJ2-7; D not certain. The CDR3 consists of 15 residues. Per the germline V gene, CDR1 is MDHEN and CDR2 is SYDVKM. The V and J ends lost 4 bases and 1 base respectively, with 14 bases between them. The CDR3 spells CASSSGDRNSYEQYF. The DNA for the CDR3 is TGTGCCAGCAGTTCAGGCGACCGTAATTCCTACGAGCAGTACTTC.

Many counts were recorded for this clonotype. The V and J genes are TRBV12-3 or TRBV12-4 and TRBJ1-4; D is perhaps TRBD1 (6 bases). The CDR3 length is 17 residues. Trimming pared 8 bases from V and 2 bases from J, leaving 21 bases between. The CDR3 sequence: CASCLGGRRQTNEKLFF. The CDR3 DNA is TGTGCCAGCTGCCTAGGGGGGAGGAGACAGACTAATGAAAAACTGTTTTTT.

V and J are TRBV14 and TRBJ2-2, with D unresolved. The CDR3 spans 14 residues. Germline loops: CDR1 SGHDN, CDR2 FVKESK. V gave up 3 bases and J gave up 4 bases, with 9 bases separating them. The CDR3 coding sequence is TGTGCCAGCAGCCACGGACGTTTCACCGGGGAGCTGTTTTTT. It specifies CASSHGRFTGELFF.

This clonotype was recorded a few times. The chain uses TRBV3-1 and TRBJ2-7; D is unresolved. The CDR3 totals 12 residues. CDR1 LGHDT and CDR2 YNNKEL come from the germline V gene (reference sequence). The V gene lost 4 bases and the J gene lost 5 bases, with 9 bases spanning the gap. CDR3 in amino acids: CASSRVHNEQYF. DNA for the CDR3: TGTGCCAGCAGCCGGGTACACAACGAGCAGTACTTC.

This clonotype was detected many times. CDR3 amino acids: CASSEGGREAYRNGELFF. CDR3 sequence (DNA): TGTGCCAGCAGTGAAGGAGGGCGGGAGGCATATCGGAACGGGGAGCTGTTTTTT. The rearrangement joins TRBV6-1 to TRBJ2-2; 8 bases map to TRBD2. Germline assignment: CDR1 MNHNS and CDR2 SASEGT. With 1 base clipped from V and 7 bases from J, the junction kept 14 bases outside the gene matches. The CDR3 runs 18 residues.

There are many counts of this clonotype. The chain combines TRBV7-3 with TRBJ2-3, with 14 nucleotides matching TRBD2. Per the germline V gene, CDR1 is SGHTA and CDR2 is FQGTGA. The V segment lost 4 bases and the J segment 6 bases; nucleotides outside the gene matches: 9. The CDR3 loop spans 17 amino acids. DNA of the CDR3: TGTGCCAGCAGCTCTCCGACTAGCGGGGGGGCACGGGATACGCAGTATTTT. Translation: CASSSPTSGGARDTQYF.

This clonotype was found many times. The V call is TRBV28, the J call TRBJ2-1, with a weak D call TRBD2 (6 bases). Trimming cost V 6 bases and J 0 bases, with 9 bases left between them. Germline CDR1 reads MDHEN; CDR2 reads SYDVKM. The CDR3 sequence is 14 residues long. The CDR3 bases are TGTGCCAGCAGCCGGGGGTACTCCTACAATGAGCAGTTCTTC. The encoded protein is CASSRGYSYNEQFF.

The chain is built from TRBV30 and TRBJ2-6; D remains unclear. The CDR3 covers 14 residues. Germline loops: CDR1 GTSNPN, CDR2 SVGIG (reference sequence). V was clipped by 2 bases and J by 0 bases, with 5 bases between them. The CDR3, as DNA: TGTGCCTGGAGTTTTCTCTCTGGGGCCAACGTCCTGACTTTC. This gives the protein CAWSFLSGANVLTF.

The chain combines TRBV28 with TRBJ2-2, with D possibly called TRBD1 or TRBD2 (5 bases each). CDR3 length equals 13 residues. Germline V gives CDR1 MDHEN, CDR2 SYDVKM. Trimming shortened V by 0 bases and J by 7 bases, and 6 bases separated the two germline ends. The CDR3 DNA sequence: TGTGCCAGCAGTTTATGGGGGGACGGGGAGCTGTTTTTT. This sequence encodes CASSLWGDGELFF.

The chain joins TRBV7-9 to TRBJ2-3, with D possibly being TRBD1 or TRBD2 (5 bases each). V was shortened by 3 bases and J by 8 bases, with 15 bases between the two germline ends. The CDR3 totals 14 residues. Looked up from germline, CDR1 is SEHNR and CDR2 is FQNEAQ (reference sequence). In DNA form, the CDR3 reads TGTGCCAGCAGCTTTGGGACCCCTCGGGGTACGCAGTATTTT. Its translation: CASSFGTPRGTQYF.

This clonotype occurred many times. V gene TRBV2 combines with J gene TRBJ2-7; D not resolved. CDR1 SNHLY and CDR2 FYNNEI come from the germline V gene. The CDR3 consists of 14 residues. V was trimmed by 6 bases and J by 7 bases, leaving 19 bases between them. The CDR3 loop reads CASRAYNGVGEQYF. CDR3 coding DNA: TGTGCCAGCAGAGCCTACAATGGGGTCGGGGAGCAGTACTTC.

This clonotype occurred a few times. The chain employs TRBV20-1 and TRBJ2-3, with D possibly matching TRBD2 (7 bases). This CDR3 comprises 17 residues. The germline V and J ends were trimmed by 4 bases and 0 bases, with 20 bases remaining between them. In germline, CDR1 is DFQATT, CDR2 SNEGSKA (reference sequence). The CDR3 spells CSAIRGARPLSTDTQYF. The CDR3 DNA reads TGCAGTGCTATTCGGGGGGCCCGACCTTTAAGCACAGATACGCAGTATTTT.

This clonotype appeared a few times. The chain couples TRBV30 to TRBJ1-6; D ambiguous. Germline V lookup: CDR1 GTSNPN, CDR2 SVGIG (reference sequence). The CDR3 runs to 13 residues. Trimming removed 6 bases at V and 0 bases at J, with 6 bases between. DNA for the CDR3: TGTGCCTGCTATAGCTCCTATAATTCACCCCTCCACTTT. Translated: CACYSSYNSPLHF.

The chain recombines TRBV27 with TRBJ1-1; D perhaps matches TRBD1 (6 bases). The germline gives CDR1 MNHEY, CDR2 SMNVEV (reference sequence). Trimming shortened V by 2 bases and J by 4 bases, and 17 bases separated the two germline ends. The CDR3 extends over 16 amino acids. The CDR3 region has the DNA TGTGCCAGCAGTTTAGAGGGGGGTTTTTTCGGCACTGAAGCTTTCTTT. Protein product: CASSLEGGFFGTEAFF.

This clonotype has more than one count but fewer than ten. The V gene is TRBV18, the J gene TRBJ2-1, with 9 positions matching TRBD1. This CDR3 spans 14 amino acids. Germline CDR1 KGHSH, CDR2 LQKENI. Trimming removed 3 bases from V and 7 bases from J; junction bases left unmatched: 4. CDR3 sequence: CASSPGQGRNEQFF. The DNA for the CDR3 is TGTGCCAGCTCACCCGGACAGGGGAGGAATGAGCAGTTCTTC.

The CDR3 loop reads CASSRKGLAYF. CDR3 in DNA: TGTGCCAGCAGCCGAAAGGGACTAGCGTATTTT. The chain is built from TRBV12-3 or TRBV12-4 and TRBJ2-3; 9 positions agree with TRBD2. The CDR3 runs 11 residues. J was trimmed by 14 bases and V by 6 bases; bases with no gene match: 6.

This chain uses TRBV20-1 with TRBJ2-1; TRBD2 aligns across 7 bases. This CDR3 contains 17 residues. Germline CDR1 is DFQATT and CDR2 is SNEGSKA (reference sequence). The J segment lost 1 base and the V segment lost 1 base, leaving 10 bases of the junction unmatched. The CDR3 sequence: CSARVQTSYGSYNEQFF. Written as DNA, the CDR3 is TGCAGTGCTAGAGTCCAGACTAGCTATGGATCCTACAATGAGCAGTTCTTC.

This clonotype was recorded many times. The V gene is TRBV6-1, the J gene TRBJ2-7, with D possibly TRBD1 on 5 matching bases. The CDR3 totals 13 residues. Germline V lookup: CDR1 MNHNS, CDR2 SASEGT. Between the trimmed V and J ends, which lost 4 bases and 12 bases, there was a span of 19 bases. CDR3 amino acids: CASSGLWGSFPYF. The CDR3 bases are TGTGCCAGCAGTGGGCTTTGGGGCAGCTTCCCGTACTTC.

This sequence joins TRBV18 and TRBJ1-5, with D possibly TRBD1 on 6 matching bases. Looked up from germline, CDR1 is KGHSH and CDR2 is LQKENI. This CDR3 comprises 16 residues. Trimming removed 3 bases from V and 2 bases from J, with 14 bases in between. CDR3 residues: CASSPFGGPGNQPQHF. In DNA form, the CDR3 reads TGTGCCAGCTCACCCTTCGGGGGCCCAGGCAATCAGCCCCAGCATTTT.

This clonotype showed up just a few times. The V gene is TRBV9, the J gene TRBJ2-1; the match to TRBD2 covers 7 bases. Trimming at V came to 0 bases and at J to 7 bases, leaving 10 bases not matched to a gene. Germline V gene data show CDR1 as SGDLS and CDR2 as YYNGEE. The CDR3 covers 16 residues. The CDR3 reads CASSVGGGLFGNEQFF. CDR3 sequence (DNA): TGTGCCAGCAGCGTAGGCGGGGGTCTCTTCGGAAATGAGCAGTTCTTC. Looking up the rest from reference TRBV9 and TRBJ2-1 gives the full variable domain: DSGVTQTPKHLITATGQRVTLRCSPRSGDLSVYWYQQSLDQGLQFLIQYYNGEERAKGNILERFSAQQFPDLHSELNLSSLELGDSALYFCASSVGGGLFGNEQFFGPGTRLTVL.

This clonotype was seen only a few times. The chain couples TRBV5-6 to TRBJ2-2; D may be TRBD2 (5 bases). CDR3 length: 14 residues. Germline assignment: CDR1 SGHDT and CDR2 YYEEEE. Trimming took off 4 bases at V and 6 bases at J, with 13 bases between the two ends. The CDR3 reads CASSLLLEAGELFF. For the CDR3, the DNA is TGTGCCAGCAGCCTTCTACTGGAGGCCGGGGAGCTGTTTTTT.